The 15 T cell receptor beta chains below all came from one sample that was sequenced in a study of T cell responses to AZD1222 COVID-19 vaccine. The repertoire was sequenced with immunoSEQ multiplex PCR; TCRdb's copy has only in-frame clones and lacks some. The profile covers approximately 270,000 clones, with roughly 93% appearing a single time and 0.55% taken by the ten largest. Sequenced here: peripheral blood, sampled 28 days after the second AZD1222 dose. These receptors were obtained from an adult who received the AZD1222 COVID-19 vaccine.

The V gene is TRBV4-1, the J gene TRBJ1-4; possibly TRBD1 for D (6 bases). V lost 0 bases to trimming and J lost 8 bases, with 16 bases between them. The CDR3 sequence is 16 residues long. From germline, CDR1 is MGHRA and CDR2 YSYEKL. The CDR3 here is CASSQDPQGTSEKLFF. In DNA form, the CDR3 reads TGCGCCAGCAGCCAAGACCCGCAGGGGACTTCGGAAAAACTGTTTTTT.

The rearrangement joins TRBV11-3 to TRBJ1-6; D is possibly TRBD1 (5 bases). The CDR3 totals 14 residues. Trimming removed 1 base at V and 6 bases at J, with 7 bases between. Per the germline V gene, CDR1 is SGHNT and CDR2 is YENEEA. CDR3 DNA sequence: TGTGCCAGCAGCTTAGGAGGGGTTAATTCACCCCTCCACTTT. Amino acid sequence: CASSLGGVNSPLHF. Full variable domain (rest looked up from reference TRBV11-3 and TRBJ1-6): EAGVVQSPRYKIIEKKQPVAFWCNPISGHNTLYWYLQNLGQGPELLIRYENEEAVDDSQLPKDRFSAERLKGVDSTLKIQPAELGDSAVYLCASSLGGVNSPLHFGNGTRLTVT.

The rearrangement links TRBV4-2 to TRBJ1-2; no clear D. In germline, CDR1 is LGHNA, CDR2 YNFKEQ. The CDR3 is 14 residues long. The germline V and J ends were trimmed by 4 bases and 2 bases, with 11 bases remaining between them. Here the CDR3 DNA reads TGTGCCAGCAGCCCGGAAACTCTAAACTATGGCTACACCTTC. The encoded protein is CASSPETLNYGYTF.

The V call is TRBV10-2, the J call TRBJ1-2, with unresolved D. Germline CDR1 reads WSHSY; CDR2 reads SAAADI. This CDR3 is 11 amino acids long. Trimming stripped 11 bases from V and 8 bases from J, with 15 bases between. In DNA, the CDR3 is TGCGCCGGGAGGGAGGTAGGAGGCTACACCTTC. Its protein is CAGREVGGYTF.

The gene calls are TRBV9 and TRBJ2-2; D is undetermined. The CDR3 is 13 amino acids. V lost 3 bases to trimming and J lost 7 bases, with 10 bases between them. Germline assignment: CDR1 SGDLS and CDR2 YYNGEE. The CDR3 coding sequence is TGTGCCAGCAGCGGTCGACTGATCGGGGAGCTGTTTTTT. Amino acids: CASSGRLIGELFF. Supplemented by reference TRBV9 and TRBJ2-2, the full variable domain reads DSGVTQTPKHLITATGQRVTLRCSPRSGDLSVYWYQQSLDQGLQFLIQYYNGEERAKGNILERFSAQQFPDLHSELNLSSLELGDSALYFCASSGRLIGELFFGEGSRLTVL.

The chain links TRBV11-2 to TRBJ2-7; no firm D call. V lost 0 bases and J lost 2, with 11 bases in between. The CDR3 extends over 15 amino acids. Germline values: CDR1 SGHAT, CDR2 FQNNGV. CDR3: CASSLEGAVPYEQYF. DNA for the CDR3: TGTGCCAGCAGCTTAGAGGGTGCCGTCCCCTACGAGCAGTACTTC. Full variable domain (remainder filled in from reference TRBV11-2 and TRBJ2-7): EAGVAQSPRYKIIEKRQSVAFWCNPISGHATLYWYQQILGQGPKLLIQFQNNGVVDDSQLPKDRFSAERLKGVDSTLKIQPAKLEDSAVYLCASSLEGAVPYEQYFGPGTRLTVT.

This clone has a single count. The chain recombines TRBV28 with TRBJ2-7, with D possibly called TRBD1 or TRBD2 (5 bases each). There are 14 residues in the CDR3. The V end was cut by 2 bases, the J end by 3 bases, with 11 bases between. The germline gives CDR1 MDHEN, CDR2 SYDVKM. As DNA, the CDR3 is TGTGCCAGCAGTTTAGGGACGTACCTCTACGAGCAGTACTTC. The encoded protein is CASSLGTYLYEQYF.

The chain has TRBV28 and TRBJ2-7, with D hard to call. Germline V gene lookup returns CDR1 MDHEN and CDR2 SYDVKM. V lost 4 bases and J lost 3, with 7 bases in between. The CDR3 spans 12 residues. CDR3 coding DNA: TGTGCCAGCAGTTGGTCCAACTACGAGCAGTACTTC. This translates into CASSWSNYEQYF. Full variable domain (remainder filled in from reference TRBV28 and TRBJ2-7): DVKVTQSSRYLVKRTGEKVFLECVQDMDHENMFWYRQDPGLGLRLIYFSYDVKMKEKGDIPEGYSVSREKKERFSLILESASTNQTSMYLCASSWSNYEQYFGPGTRLTVT.

This clone has only a few counts. Germline is not matched at one junction end, which may reflect a read error. The chain carries TRBV2 and TRBJ2-7; 8 bases align to TRBD1. The CDR3 totals 11 residues. Germline V gives CDR1 SNHLY, CDR2 FYNNEI. The DNA for the CDR3 is TGCAAGACAGGGGCCTTCTACGAGCAGTACTTC. Amino acid sequence: CKTGAFYEQYF.

CDR3 residues: CASSSFLRATNTEAFF. The DNA for the CDR3 is TGTGCCAGCAGCTCTTTCTTGAGGGCAACGAACACTGAAGCTTTCTTT. The chain joins TRBV27 to TRBJ1-1; no definite D call. Trimming removed 6 bases at V and 1 base at J, with 18 bases between. Germline lookup yields CDR1 MNHEY and CDR2 SMNVEV (reference sequence). The CDR3 length is 16 residues.

The chain recombines TRBV27 with TRBJ2-3, with D perhaps matching TRBD1 (6 bases). The length of the CDR3 is 14 residues. The germline gives CDR1 MNHEY, CDR2 SMNVEV (reference sequence). V was trimmed by 5 bases and J by 7 bases, leaving 16 bases between them. The CDR3 loop reads CASSPLPQGHTQYF. CDR3 sequence (DNA): TGTGCCAGCAGTCCGCTTCCACAGGGACATACGCAGTATTTT.

V is TRBV7-2 and J is TRBJ2-3, with D tentatively TRBD1 or TRBD2 (5 bases each). The CDR3 runs 15 residues. Trimming shortened V by 1 base and J by 6 bases, and 14 bases separated the two germline ends. Per the germline V gene, CDR1 is SGHTA and CDR2 is FQGNSA. The CDR3 spells CASSLVRGARDTQYF. CDR3 coding DNA: TGTGCCAGCAGCTTAGTGAGGGGAGCGCGGGATACGCAGTATTTT.

The chain couples TRBV28 to TRBJ1-5; the D is unclear. V lost 8 bases and J 5 bases, leaving 10 bases between the germline ends. The CDR3 runs to 12 residues. CDR1 MDHEN and CDR2 SYDVKM come from the germline V gene. Written as DNA, the CDR3 is TGTGCCAGCGTGGTCGGGGATCAGCCCCAGCATTTT. This codes for CASVVGDQPQHF.

The chain uses TRBV6-2 or TRBV6-3 and TRBJ2-3, with a possible D match to TRBD1 (6 bases). The CDR3 contains 16 residues. Looked up from germline, CDR1 is MNHEY and CDR2 is SVGEGT. Trimming shortened V by 6 bases and J by 0 bases, and 16 bases separated the two germline ends. CDR3 loop: CASSPYRAPSTDTQYF. The CDR3 DNA sequence: TGTGCCAGCAGCCCCTACAGGGCTCCCAGCACAGATACGCAGTATTTT.

In its sample, this clone was seen once. The chain couples TRBV19 to TRBJ1-6, with 7 bases matching TRBD1. The germline gives CDR1 LNHDA, CDR2 SQIVND (reference sequence). V dropped 4 bases and J dropped 13; count of bases not matched to a gene: 7. CDR3 size: 13 residues. CDR3 nucleotide sequence: TGTGCCAGTAGTAAAACAGGGGAGGCGCCCCTCCACTTT. This encodes CASSKTGEAPLHF.